This T cell receptor (beta chain) appears in the sequencing data of a study of cytomegalovirus exposure and HLA in healthy donors. J gave up 1 base and V 4 bases, and 2 bases lay outside the gene matches. The germline V gene encodes CDR1 SGHNT and CDR2 YYREEE (reference sequence). There are 14 residues in the CDR3. This clone was counted between two and nine times. Antigen unknown. Study results and caveats: When the data were analyzed later, several of the most significant clusters appeared to be linked to common viral pathogens. There was a cluster of highly shared sequence variants that was likely a sequencing artifact. Per a prior analysis, the majority of TCR beta V segments were productive roughly 87% or roughly 30% of the time.

13 Jbeta primers and 60 Vbeta primers were used for the PCR. The repertoire was sequenced with immunoSEQ multiplex PCR; TCRdb's copy has only in-frame clones and lacks some. The repertoire holds 100,000 or so clones, roughly 70% seen once, with around 9.9% in the top ten. The V and J genes are TRBV5-4 and TRBJ1-2; 9 nucleotides agree with TRBD1. The sample taken for sequencing was PBMCs. The receptor was derived from a middle-aged man in good health and CMV-seropositive. CDR3 amino acids: CASSPDRGNYGYTF. CDR3 DNA: TGTGCCAGCAGCCCGGACAGGGGTAACTATGGCTACACCTTC.